This T cell receptor beta chain was observed in a study of blood T cell repertoires in COVID-19. This CDR3 contains 17 residues. V shed 5 bases, J shed 4 bases, and the junction held 12 bases outside the gene matches. The V gene's germline CDR1 is SGHNT and CDR2 YENEEA. Repertoires were generated with immunoSEQ multiplex PCR, while TCRdb's copy carries only in-frame clones and drops some. The sample has hundreds of thousands of clones, more than 75% seen once. This receptor was obtained from a man aged 60 to 69 who had recovered from COVID-19. The sample consisted of PBMCs or T cells enriched from blood (not recorded which). The rearrangement uses TRBV11-3 and TRBJ2-5; 11 bases agree with TRBD1. The CDR3 sequence: CASSEVAGTGGRETQYF. DNA of the CDR3: TGTGCCAGCAGCGAGGTCGCCGGGACAGGGGGAAGAGAGACCCAGTACTTC.